The 13 T cell receptor beta chains given below trace back to one sample, sequenced in a study of blood T cell repertoires in COVID-19. TCRdb's table, derived via immunoSEQ multiplex PCR, lists solely in-frame clones and lacks some. The profile shows 200,000 to 300,000 clones, around 88% of them singletons. The sample consisted of peripheral blood. These receptor sequences come from a young man with active or convalescent COVID-19.

V and J are TRBV5-4 and TRBJ2-2, with D uncertain. The CDR3 consists of 14 residues. Germline V gene sequence: CDR1 SGHNT, CDR2 YYREEE (reference sequence). V lost 0 bases and J 2 bases, leaving 5 bases between the germline ends. The CDR3 region is CASSLGPNTGELFF. The CDR3 coding sequence is TGTGCCAGCAGCTTGGGGCCTAACACCGGGGAGCTGTTTTTT. Full variable domain (outside the CDR3, taken from reference TRBV5-4 and TRBJ2-2): ETGVTQSPTHLIKTRGQQVTLRCSSQSGHNTVSWYQQALGQGPQFIFQYYREEENGRGNFPPRFSGLQFPNYSSELNVNALELDDSALYLCASSLGPNTGELFFGEGSRLTVL.

As regards this clone: The sample holds other DNA sequences that translate to the same CDR3. This sequence joins TRBV6-5 and TRBJ1-4, with TRBD1 matching over 7 bases. CDR3 length: 15 residues. V lost 0 bases to trimming and J lost 5 bases; unmatched junction nucleotides: 3. CDR1 is MNHEY, CDR2 SVGAGI, per germline. The CDR3 is CASSYSPGGNEKLFF. CDR3 sequence (DNA): TGTGCCAGCAGTTACTCCCCAGGGGGGAATGAAAAACTGTTTTTT.

J is TRBJ1-1 and V is TRBV2; 8 nucleotides agree with TRBD1. Germline CDR1 is SNHLY and CDR2 is FYNNEI. V shed 5 bases and J 6 bases; nucleotides not matched to a gene: 11. This CDR3 region has 15 residues. CDR3 in DNA: TGTGCCAGCAGTTCTACTCCGGGACAGGTCGCTGAAGCTTTCTTT. Amino acid sequence: CASSSTPGQVAEAFF. The full variable domain, completed using reference TRBV2 and TRBJ1-1, is EPEVTQTPSHQVTQMGQEVILRCVPISNHLYFYWYRQILGQKVEFLVSFYNNEISEKSEIFDDQFSVERPDGSNFTLKIRSTKLEDSAMYFCASSSTPGQVAEAFFGQGTRLTVV.

V usage is TRBV29-1 and J usage is TRBJ1-2; D is ambiguous. Trimming shortened V by 6 bases and J by 5 bases, and 7 bases separated the two germline ends. Germline CDR1 and CDR2: SQVTM and ANQGSEA. The CDR3 is 10 residues long. The CDR3 is CSVLGYGYTF. CDR3 DNA sequence: TGCAGCGTCCTCGGGTATGGCTACACCTTC.

V is TRBV4-2 and J is TRBJ2-1; 8 nucleotides align to TRBD1. CDR3 size: 15 residues. The J segment lost 8 bases and the V segment lost 4 bases, leaving 10 bases of the junction unmatched. In germline, CDR1 is LGHNA, CDR2 YNFKEQ. CDR3 sequence (DNA): TGTGCCAGCAGCCCCCGCGCAGGGGGCCCGGATGAGCAGTTCTTC. This encodes CASSPRAGGPDEQFF.

This sequence joins TRBV7-9 and TRBJ1-2, with D perhaps matching TRBD1 (6 bases). CDR3 size: 12 residues. Germline V lookup: CDR1 SEHNR, CDR2 FQNEAQ (reference sequence). Deletions cut 5 bases from V and 7 bases from J, with 11 bases between. Here the CDR3 reads CASSLTGSGYTF. The CDR3 DNA sequence: TGTGCCAGCAGCCTAACAGGGTCTGGCTACACCTTC. Drawing the rest from reference TRBV7-9 and TRBJ1-2, the complete variable domain is DTGVSQNPRHKITKRGQNVTFRCDPISEHNRLYWYRQTLGQGPEFLTYFQNEAQLEKSRLLSDRFSAERPKGSFSTLEIQRTEQGDSAMYLCASSLTGSGYTFGSGTRLTVV.

The chain is built from TRBV27 and TRBJ1-5, with D possibly TRBD1 on 6 matching bases. V was pared by 0 bases and J by 3 bases, with 18 bases between. The CDR3 is 18 residues long. Germline V gene data show CDR1 as MNHEY and CDR2 as SMNVEV (reference sequence). In DNA, the CDR3 is TGTGCCAGCAGTTTATCGCTCGGGTCGGGGGGGCACAATCAGCCCCAGCATTTT. Residues: CASSLSLGSGGHNQPQHF.

V usage is TRBV4-3 and J usage is TRBJ1-5, with D maybe TRBD1 (5 bases). CDR1 and CDR2 (germline): LGHNA, YSLEER. The CDR3 has 16 residues. Trimming cost V 0 bases and J 5 bases, with 14 bases left between them. CDR3 loop: CASSQDFGQPHQPQHF. The DNA of the CDR3 is TGCGCCAGCAGCCAAGATTTCGGACAACCCCATCAGCCCCAGCATTTT.

The DNA of the CDR3 is TGTGCCAGCAGCCATACCGGGTCCTTGGGGGGTTATGGCTACACCTTC. Protein: CASSHTGSLGGYGYTF. The V call is TRBV7-2, the J call TRBJ1-2, with D tentatively TRBD1 (5 bases). This CDR3 is built from 16 residues. The V end lost 5 bases, the J end lost 5 bases, and 21 bases lay between the germline ends. The V gene's germline CDR1 is SGHTA and CDR2 FQGNSA. Full variable domain (outside the CDR3, taken from reference TRBV7-2 and TRBJ1-2): GAGVSQSPSNKVTEKGKDVELRCDPISGHTALYWYRQSLGQGLEFLIYFQGNSAPDKSGLPSDRFSAERTGGSVSTLTIQRTQQEDSAVYLCASSHTGSLGGYGYTFGSGTRLTVV.

This clone was recorded once. The J gene is TRBJ1-1, the V gene TRBV30; unclear D gene. The CDR3 spans 14 residues. The germline V and J ends were trimmed by 0 bases and 1 base, with 9 bases remaining between them. Germline CDR1 is GTSNPN and CDR2 is SVGIG (reference sequence). This CDR3 is CAWSVGRWNTEAFF. The CDR3 DNA follows: TGTGCCTGGAGTGTTGGGAGGTGGAACACTGAAGCTTTCTTT.

The chain carries TRBV6-6 and TRBJ1-2; D is undetermined. This CDR3 spans 12 amino acids. V lost 10 bases to trimming and J lost 0 bases, with 9 bases between them. From germline, CDR1 is MNHNY and CDR2 SVGAGI (reference sequence). CDR3 nucleotide sequence: TGTGCCATCCATGGGCCTAACTATGGCTACACCTTC. This gives the protein CAIHGPNYGYTF.

V usage is TRBV11-2 and J usage is TRBJ2-3; 13 bases match TRBD2. The junction had 11 bases not matched to a gene; V was cut back by 11 bases and J by 0 bases. Germline V gene sequence: CDR1 SGHAT, CDR2 FQNNGV. The CDR3 sequence is 17 residues long. CDR3 protein: CAGSGLAGSTSTDTQYF. CDR3 nucleotide sequence: TGTGCCGGATCGGGACTAGCGGGGTCTACTAGCACAGATACGCAGTATTTT.

The chain employs TRBV19 and TRBJ2-7; 8 positions agree with TRBD1. The CDR3 totals 16 residues. Germline-derived CDR1 and CDR2 are LNHDA and SQIVND (reference sequence). V shed 1 base, J shed 0 bases, and the junction held 5 bases outside the gene matches. This chain's CDR3 is CASSIGGQGGSYEQYF. The CDR3 DNA reads TGTGCCAGTAGTATAGGTGGACAGGGCGGCTCCTACGAGCAGTACTTC.